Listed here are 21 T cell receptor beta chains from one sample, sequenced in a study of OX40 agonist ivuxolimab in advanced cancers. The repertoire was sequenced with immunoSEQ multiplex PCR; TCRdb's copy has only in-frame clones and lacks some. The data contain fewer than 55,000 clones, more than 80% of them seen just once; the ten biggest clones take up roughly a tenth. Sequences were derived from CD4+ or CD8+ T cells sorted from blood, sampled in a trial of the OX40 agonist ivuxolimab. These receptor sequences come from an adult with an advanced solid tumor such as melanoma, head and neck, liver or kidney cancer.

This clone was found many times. The CDR3 is CASSIDRVGNQPQHF. The CDR3 nucleotides read TGTGCCAGCAGTATTGACAGGGTCGGCAATCAGCCCCAGCATTTT. The genes are TRBV7-2 and TRBJ1-5; 7 bases agree with TRBD1. Unmatched junction bases numbered 7, after V lost 6 bases and J lost 2 bases. The germline gives CDR1 SGHTA, CDR2 FQGNSA. CDR3 length: 15 amino acids.

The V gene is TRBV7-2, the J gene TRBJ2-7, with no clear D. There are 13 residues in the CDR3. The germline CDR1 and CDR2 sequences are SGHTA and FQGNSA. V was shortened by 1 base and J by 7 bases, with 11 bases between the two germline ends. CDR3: CASSLGKGPEQYF. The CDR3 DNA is TGTGCCAGCAGCTTAGGTAAGGGCCCTGAGCAGTACTTC. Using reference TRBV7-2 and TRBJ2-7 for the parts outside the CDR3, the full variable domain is GAGVSQSPSNKVTEKGKDVELRCDPISGHTALYWYRQSLGQGLEFLIYFQGNSAPDKSGLPSDRFSAERTGGSVSTLTIQRTQQEDSAVYLCASSLGKGPEQYFGPGTRLTVT.

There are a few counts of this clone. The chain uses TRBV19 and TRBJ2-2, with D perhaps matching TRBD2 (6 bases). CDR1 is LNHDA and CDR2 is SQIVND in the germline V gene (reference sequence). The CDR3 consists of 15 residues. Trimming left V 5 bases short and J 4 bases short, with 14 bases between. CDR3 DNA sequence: TGTGCCAGTAGTGTCACTAGCATCCCCACCGGGGAGCTGTTTTTT. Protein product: CASSVTSIPTGELFF.

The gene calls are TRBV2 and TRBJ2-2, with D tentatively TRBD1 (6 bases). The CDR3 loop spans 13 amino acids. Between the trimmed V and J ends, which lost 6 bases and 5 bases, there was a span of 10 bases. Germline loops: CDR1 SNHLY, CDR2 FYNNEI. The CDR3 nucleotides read TGTGCCAGCAGAAACAGGGAGACCGGGGAGCTGTTTTTT. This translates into CASRNRETGELFF.

The CDR3 DNA sequence: TGTGCCAGCAGTCAAGCCCGGGCAGCGGGCGGCTCCTACAATGAGCAGTTCTTC. It codes for CASSQARAAGGSYNEQFF. The chain links TRBV13 to TRBJ2-1; weak D call: TRBD2 (6 bases). There are 18 residues in the CDR3. The V gene lost 6 bases and the J gene lost 0 bases, with 21 bases spanning the gap. In germline, CDR1 is PRHDT, CDR2 FYEKMQ (reference sequence).

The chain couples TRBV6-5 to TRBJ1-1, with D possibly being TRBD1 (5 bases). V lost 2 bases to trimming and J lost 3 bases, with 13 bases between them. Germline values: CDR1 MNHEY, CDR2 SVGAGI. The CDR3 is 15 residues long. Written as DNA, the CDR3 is TGTGCCAGCAGTTACCAGGGAGGGTGGGACACTGAAGCTTTCTTT. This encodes CASSYQGGWDTEAFF.

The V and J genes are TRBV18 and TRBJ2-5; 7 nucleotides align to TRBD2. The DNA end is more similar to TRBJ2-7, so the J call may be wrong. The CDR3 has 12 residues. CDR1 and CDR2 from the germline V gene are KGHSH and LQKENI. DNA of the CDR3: TGTGCCAGCTCACCAGGGGAGGGCGAGCAGTACTTC. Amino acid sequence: CASSPGEGEQYF.

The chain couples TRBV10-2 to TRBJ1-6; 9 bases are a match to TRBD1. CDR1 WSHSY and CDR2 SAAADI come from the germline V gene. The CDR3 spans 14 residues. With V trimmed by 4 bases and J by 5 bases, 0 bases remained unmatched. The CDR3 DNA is TGCGCCAGCAGTGGGGACAGGGATAATTCACCCCTCCACTTT. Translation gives CASSGDRDNSPLHF.

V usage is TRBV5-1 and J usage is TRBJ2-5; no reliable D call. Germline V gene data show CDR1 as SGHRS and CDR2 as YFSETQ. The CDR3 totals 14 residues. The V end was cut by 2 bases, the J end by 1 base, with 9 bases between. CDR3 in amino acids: CASSLIDTQETQYF. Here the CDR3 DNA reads TGCGCCAGCAGCTTAATTGACACCCAAGAGACCCAGTACTTC. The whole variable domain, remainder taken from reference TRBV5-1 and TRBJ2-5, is KAGVTQTPRYLIKTRGQQVTLSCSPISGHRSVSWYQQTPGQGLQFLFEYFSETQRNKGNFPGRFSGRQFSNSRSEMNVSTLELGDSALYLCASSLIDTQETQYFGPGTRLLVL.

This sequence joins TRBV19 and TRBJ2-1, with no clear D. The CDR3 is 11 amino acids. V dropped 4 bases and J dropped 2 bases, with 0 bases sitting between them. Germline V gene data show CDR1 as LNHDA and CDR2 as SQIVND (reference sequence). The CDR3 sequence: CASSTYNEQFF. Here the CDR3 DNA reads TGTGCCAGTAGTACCTACAATGAGCAGTTCTTC.

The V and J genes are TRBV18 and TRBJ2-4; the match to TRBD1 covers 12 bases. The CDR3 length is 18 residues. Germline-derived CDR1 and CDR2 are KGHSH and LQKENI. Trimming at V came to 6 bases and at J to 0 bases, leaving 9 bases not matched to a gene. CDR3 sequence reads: CASSSGTGGPLAKNIQYF. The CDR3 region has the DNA TGTGCCAGCTCCTCCGGGACAGGGGGCCCACTAGCCAAAAACATTCAGTACTTC.

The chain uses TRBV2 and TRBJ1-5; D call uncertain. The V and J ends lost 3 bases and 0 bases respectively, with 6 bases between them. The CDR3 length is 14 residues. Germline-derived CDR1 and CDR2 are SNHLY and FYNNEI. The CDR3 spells CASSESDSNQPQHF. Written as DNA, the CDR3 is TGTGCCAGCAGTGAGTCCGATAGCAATCAGCCCCAGCATTTT.

The CDR3 region has the DNA TGTGCCAGCAGCTCTGAGACTAGGCCCACAGATACGCAGTATTTT. Protein product: CASSSETRPTDTQYF. The chain carries TRBV9 and TRBJ2-3, with D tentatively TRBD2 (6 bases). CDR3 length equals 15 residues. Germline assignment: CDR1 SGDLS and CDR2 YYNGEE. V lost 4 bases and J lost 2, with 14 bases in between.

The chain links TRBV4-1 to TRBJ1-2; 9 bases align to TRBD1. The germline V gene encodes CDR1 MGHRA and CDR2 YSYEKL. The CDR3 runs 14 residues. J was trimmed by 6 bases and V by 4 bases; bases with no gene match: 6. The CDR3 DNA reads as TGCGCCAGCAGCCTCGGACAGGGGCTCGATGGCTACACCTTC. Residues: CASSLGQGLDGYTF.

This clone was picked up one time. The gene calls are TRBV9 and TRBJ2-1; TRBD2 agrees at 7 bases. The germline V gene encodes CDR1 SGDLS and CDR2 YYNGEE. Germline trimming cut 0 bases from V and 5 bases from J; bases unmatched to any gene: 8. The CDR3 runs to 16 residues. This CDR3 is CASSVAGAGSDNEQFF. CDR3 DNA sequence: TGTGCCAGCAGCGTAGCCGGAGCGGGATCGGACAATGAGCAGTTCTTC. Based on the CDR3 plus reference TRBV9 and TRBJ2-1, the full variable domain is DSGVTQTPKHLITATGQRVTLRCSPRSGDLSVYWYQQSLDQGLQFLIQYYNGEERAKGNILERFSAQQFPDLHSELNLSSLELGDSALYFCASSVAGAGSDNEQFFGPGTRLTVL.

The CDR3 region has the DNA TGTGCCAGCAGTCACCCCCGGCAGGGCGGTAGCACTGAAGCTTTCTTT. It is translated as CASSHPRQGGSTEAFF. J is TRBJ1-1 and V is TRBV2, with a tentative D call TRBD1 (5 bases). Germline V lookup: CDR1 SNHLY, CDR2 FYNNEI. CDR3 length equals 16 residues. V was shortened by 5 bases and J by 4 bases, with 20 bases between the two germline ends.

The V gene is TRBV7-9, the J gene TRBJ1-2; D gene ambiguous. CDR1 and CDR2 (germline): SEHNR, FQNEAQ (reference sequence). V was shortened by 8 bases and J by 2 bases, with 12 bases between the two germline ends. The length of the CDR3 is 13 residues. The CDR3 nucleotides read TGTGCCAGCGTAAAGGCAGGCAACTATGGCTACACCTTC. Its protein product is CASVKAGNYGYTF.

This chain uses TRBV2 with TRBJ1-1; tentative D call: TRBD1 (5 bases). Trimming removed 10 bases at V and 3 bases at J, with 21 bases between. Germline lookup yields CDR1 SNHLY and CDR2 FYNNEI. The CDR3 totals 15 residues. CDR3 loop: CATLMGGAQHTEAFF. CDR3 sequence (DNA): TGTGCCACCCTCATGGGGGGAGCTCAGCACACTGAAGCTTTCTTT.

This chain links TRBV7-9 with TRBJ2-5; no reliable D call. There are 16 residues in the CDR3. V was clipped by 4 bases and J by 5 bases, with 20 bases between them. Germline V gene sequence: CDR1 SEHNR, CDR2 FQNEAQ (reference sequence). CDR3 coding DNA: TGTGCCAGCAGCTCCCGGACCTCCGTTTTGGGGGAGACCCAGTACTTC. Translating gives CASSSRTSVLGETQYF.

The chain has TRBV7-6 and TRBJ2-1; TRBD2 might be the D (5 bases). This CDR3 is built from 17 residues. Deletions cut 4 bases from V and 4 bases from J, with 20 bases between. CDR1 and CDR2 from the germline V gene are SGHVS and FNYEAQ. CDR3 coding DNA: TGTGCCAGCAGCTCCATAGGAGGTGAACGCCCTTACAATGAGCAGTTCTTC. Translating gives CASSSIGGERPYNEQFF.

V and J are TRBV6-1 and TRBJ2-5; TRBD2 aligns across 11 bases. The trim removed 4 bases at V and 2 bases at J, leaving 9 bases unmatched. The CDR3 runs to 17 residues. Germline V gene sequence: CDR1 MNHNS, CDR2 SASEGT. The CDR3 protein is CASSARLAGPVQETQYF. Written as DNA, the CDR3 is TGTGCCAGCAGTGCTAGACTAGCGGGACCCGTACAAGAGACCCAGTACTTC.